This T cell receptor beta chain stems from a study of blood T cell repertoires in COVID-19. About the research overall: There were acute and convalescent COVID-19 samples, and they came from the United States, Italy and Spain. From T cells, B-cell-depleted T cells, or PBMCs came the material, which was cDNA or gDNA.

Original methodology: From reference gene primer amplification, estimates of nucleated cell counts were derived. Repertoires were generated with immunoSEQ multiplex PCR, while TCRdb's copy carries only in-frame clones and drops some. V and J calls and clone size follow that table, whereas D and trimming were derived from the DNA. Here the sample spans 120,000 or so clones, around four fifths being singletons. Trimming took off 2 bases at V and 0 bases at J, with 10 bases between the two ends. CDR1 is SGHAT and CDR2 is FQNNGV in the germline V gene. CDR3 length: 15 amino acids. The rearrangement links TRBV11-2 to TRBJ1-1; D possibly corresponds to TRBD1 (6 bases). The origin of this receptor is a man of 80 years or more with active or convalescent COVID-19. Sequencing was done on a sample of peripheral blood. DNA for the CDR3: TGTGCCAGCAGCTTACCCGGGACAATGAACACTGAAGCTTTCTTT. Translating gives CASSLPGTMNTEAFF.